Each of the 9 T cell receptor beta chains below was sequenced from the same sample in a study of cytomegalovirus exposure and HLA in healthy donors. Some clones are missing from TCRdb's copy, which holds only in-frame ones; the method was immunoSEQ multiplex PCR. This table has just under 75,000 clones, roughly 94% appearing once. The sequencing sample was made of PBMCs. All receptors come from a woman aged 18-35 years in good health and CMV-seropositive.

The chain uses TRBV7-3 and TRBJ2-2; D unresolved. Trimming cost V 1 base and J 4 bases, with 4 bases left between them. The germline CDR1 and CDR2 sequences are SGHTA and FQGTGA. There are 13 residues in the CDR3. Written as DNA, the CDR3 is TGTGCCAGCAGCTTAATCGGCACCGGGGAGCTGTTTTTT. Amino acids: CASSLIGTGELFF. The full variable domain, completed using reference TRBV7-3 and TRBJ2-2, is GAGVSQTPSNKVTEKGKYVELRCDPISGHTALYWYRQSLGQGPEFLIYFQGTGAADDSGLPNDRFFAVRPEGSVSTLKIQRTERGDSAVYLCASSLIGTGELFFGEGSRLTVL.

V and J are TRBV30 and TRBJ2-1; tentatively, D is TRBD1 (6 bases). The germline V and J ends were trimmed by 7 bases and 1 base, with 11 bases remaining between them. The CDR3 is 13 residues long. Germline assignment: CDR1 GTSNPN and CDR2 SVGIG (reference sequence). In DNA form, the CDR3 reads TGTGCCTCGGTAGGACAGTCCTACAATGAGCAGTTCTTC. Its translation: CASVGQSYNEQFF.

V usage is TRBV7-9 and J usage is TRBJ2-1, with 15 nucleotides matching TRBD2. Germline V gene data show CDR1 as SEHNR and CDR2 as FQNEAQ (reference sequence). The CDR3 spans 15 residues. J gave up 8 bases and V 6 bases, and 5 bases lay outside the gene matches. The CDR3 nucleotides read TGTGCCAGCAGTTTCCGGACTAGCGGGGGGGATGAGCAGTTCTTC. Encoded protein: CASSFRTSGGDEQFF.

The chain combines TRBV7-6 with TRBJ2-2, with TRBD2 matching 11 bases. The CDR3 is 16 residues long. The V gene end was trimmed by 5 bases and the J gene end by 1 base; junction bases not matched to a gene: 3. Germline V gene sequence: CDR1 SGHVS, CDR2 FNYEAQ. The CDR3 reads CASSPGLAGNTGELFF. CDR3 DNA sequence: TGTGCCAGCAGCCCAGGACTAGCGGGGAACACCGGGGAGCTGTTTTTT.

V and J are TRBV29-1 and TRBJ1-2; weak D call: TRBD1 (6 bases). The V gene's germline CDR1 is SQVTM and CDR2 ANQGSEA. V shed 3 bases and J shed 8 bases, with 13 bases lying between them. This CDR3 has 12 residues. Written as DNA, the CDR3 is TGCAGCGTTGAGGCAGGGGCTTACGGCTACACCTTC. Protein sequence: CSVEAGAYGYTF.

This clone came up once. V gene TRBV10-2 combines with J gene TRBJ2-7; no clear D gene. V lost 2 bases and J 1 base, leaving 12 bases between the germline ends. Germline V gene sequence: CDR1 WSHSY, CDR2 SAAADI. The CDR3 covers 15 residues. The CDR3 coding sequence is TGCGCCAGCAGTGAGGTGGCTAGTGGATCCTACGAGCAGTACTTC. It codes for CASSEVASGSYEQYF.

The chain is built from TRBV28 and TRBJ1-2, with D tentatively TRBD1 (6 bases). CDR3 length: 14 residues. Germline V gene data show CDR1 as MDHEN and CDR2 as SYDVKM. V was shortened by 5 bases and J by 5 bases, with 15 bases between the two germline ends. This CDR3 reads CASSVPQGYYGYTF. CDR3 coding DNA: TGTGCCAGCAGTGTACCACAGGGCTATTATGGCTACACCTTC.

As DNA, the CDR3 is TGTGCCAGCAGCTCCCCTATCCGGGACAGGTACAATGAGCAGTTCTTC. Protein product: CASSSPIRDRYNEQFF. The chain joins TRBV7-3 to TRBJ2-1, with 8 positions matching TRBD1. CDR3 size: 16 residues. Germline V gene data show CDR1 as SGHTA and CDR2 as FQGTGA. V trimming: 4 bases; J trimming: 4 bases; junction bases outside the gene matches: 9.

This clone came up once. The chain combines TRBV11-2 with TRBJ2-7; 8 nucleotides agree with TRBD1. Germline V gene data show CDR1 as SGHAT and CDR2 as FQNNGV. V gave up 8 bases and J gave up 3 bases; unmatched junction bases: 3. The CDR3 is 12 amino acids. For the CDR3, the DNA is TGTGCCAGCGACAGGGGTTACTACGAGCAGTACTTC. This codes for CASDRGYYEQYF.